This T cell receptor (beta chain) is from a study of cytomegalovirus exposure and HLA in healthy donors. Overall study findings and caveats: There were 150 to 200 TCR beta chains listed as cytomegalovirus-associated. A previous analysis found most TCR beta V segments productive roughly 87% or roughly 30% of the time. With further analysis later on, most CMV-associated TCR beta chains appeared HLA-restricted. Judged likely to be a sequencing artifact was a cluster of highly shared sequence variants.

With regard to this clone: As yet, its antigen is unknown.

Primers for the PCR totalled 60 Vbeta and 13 Jbeta. Data came from immunoSEQ multiplex PCR; TCRdb stores just in-frame clones and leaves some out. The sample carries around 140,000 clones, about 77% recorded once. The CDR3 runs to 15 residues. Per the germline V gene, CDR1 is LNHDA and CDR2 is SQIVND (reference sequence). The J segment lost 5 bases and the V segment lost 4 bases, leaving 8 bases of the junction unmatched. The V call is TRBV19, the J call TRBJ2-1; 7 bases agree with TRBD1. Sequencing input: PBMCs. The sequence was obtained from a female donor in good health and CMV-seronegative. DNA of the CDR3: TGTGCCAGTAGTAGCAGGGGGTTGGTCCACAATGAGCAGTTCTTC. It yields the protein CASSSRGLVHNEQFF.